The rows below give T cell receptor beta chains drawn from one sample of a study of Graves' ophthalmopathy and Graves' hyperthyroidism. MiXCR was run by TCRdb on the multiplex PCR reads, yielding one entry per CDR3 protein. The data show about 480,000 distinct CDR3 sequences, with around 14% seen just once and 9.5% to 10% held by the top ten. Material: blood. These receptors came from a woman aged 25 to 45 with Graves' ophthalmopathy. Both conserved end residues are part of each CDR3. The order of the fields is D gene, V gene, J gene, clone size, CDR3 protein, CDR3 DNA. D genes are given only for firm matches. A row's size may be missing; if present it is once, few, many or a size class.

>TRBD1|TRBV28|TRBJ1-3|NA
CASSLYPGTGGNTIYF
TGTGCCAGCAGTTTATATCCCGGGACAGGGGGAAACACCATATATTTT
>TRBD1|TRBV18|TRBJ2-7|many
CASSPDRVHGEQYF
TGTGCCAGCTCGCCAGACAGGGTACATGGCGAGCAGTACTTC
>NA|TRBV6-2/TRBV6-3|TRBJ2-7|NA
CASSTNWGHSYEQYF
TGTGCCAGCAGTACCAATTGGGGACACTCCTACGAGCAGTACTTC
>NA|TRBV9|TRBJ1-5|many
CASSAGTANQPQHF
TGTGCCAGCAGCGCAGGGACGGCAAATCAGCCCCAGCATTTT
>NA|TRBV7-8|TRBJ1-5|many
CASSPSPNQPQHF
TGTGCCAGCAGCCCATCCCCCAATCAGCCCCAGCATTTT
>NA|TRBV7-2|TRBJ1-3|many
CASSLGPSGGNTIYF
TGTGCCAGCAGCTTAGGACCCTCGGGCGGAAACACCATATATTTT
>NA|TRBV4-1|TRBJ2-5|NA
CASSARGTQYF
TGCGCCAGCAGCGCCCGTGGGACCCAGTACTTC
>NA|TRBV6-1|TRBJ2-7|many
CASTPTHLYEQYF
TGTGCCAGCACCCCCACACATCTCTACGAGCAGTACTTC
>TRBD1|TRBV30|TRBJ2-7|NA
CAWNPGQDSSGGQYF
TGTGCCTGGAACCCGGGACAGGACTCGTCAGGTGGGCAGTACTTC
>TRBD1|TRBV18|TRBJ2-7|NA
CASSPTAGTGAYEQYF
TGTGCCAGCTCGCCTACGGCCGGGACAGGGGCCTACGAGCAGTACTTC
>TRBD1|TRBV6-5|TRBJ1-1|many
CASSSPGEGADTEAFF
TGTGCCAGCAGTTCCCCCGGGGAGGGGGCGGACACTGAAGCTTTCTTT
>TRBD1|TRBV10-3|TRBJ1-2|few
CAISETGTGNYGYTF
TGTGCCATCAGTGAGACCGGGACAGGGAACTATGGCTACACCTTC
>NA|TRBV27|TRBJ2-7|many
CASSSRGAYEQYF
TGTGCCAGCAGTTCCAGGGGTGCCTACGAGCAGTACTTC